The T cell receptor beta chain under discussion was sequenced for a study of cytomegalovirus exposure and HLA in healthy donors. The CDR3 spans 16 residues. Germline-derived CDR1 and CDR2 are SGHDT and YYEEEE. V lost 0 bases and J lost 0, with 9 bases in between. The PCR had 60 Vbeta and 13 Jbeta primers. Generated by immunoSEQ multiplex PCR, the TCRdb table keeps only in-frame clones and is missing some. The table has 120,000 or so clones, about 78% seen once; the top ten hold 6.5% to 9%. General study findings and limits: Later analysis demonstrated an association between a missense DCLRE1C variant and TCR beta V- and J-gene trimming. In a later analysis, TCR association rates varied by HLA locus: DRB1 most, HLA-C fewest. Indistinguishability led to the exclusion of some V segments, TRBV6-2 and TRBV6-3 included. Analysis was performed later, and it showed HLA-associated TCR beta chains to be more clonally expanded than equally common others.

On this clone itself: Antigen: not known.

The specimen sequenced was PBMCs. The J gene is TRBJ1-4, the V gene TRBV5-6; D is undetermined. The receptor comes from a woman in her forties in good health and CMV-seropositive. CDR3 region: CASSLGPQATNEKLFF. The CDR3 nucleotides read TGTGCCAGCAGCTTGGGGCCGCAAGCAACTAATGAAAAACTGTTTTTT.